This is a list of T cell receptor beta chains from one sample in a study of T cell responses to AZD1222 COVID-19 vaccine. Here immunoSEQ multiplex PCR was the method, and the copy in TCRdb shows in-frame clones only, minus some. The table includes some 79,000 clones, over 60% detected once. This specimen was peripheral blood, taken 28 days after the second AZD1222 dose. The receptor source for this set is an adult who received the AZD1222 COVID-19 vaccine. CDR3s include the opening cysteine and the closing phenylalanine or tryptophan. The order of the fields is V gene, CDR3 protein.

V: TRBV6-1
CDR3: CATLSAYNEQFF

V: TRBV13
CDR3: CASSLGEGAVTEAFF

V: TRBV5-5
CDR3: CASSLGGASTGELFF

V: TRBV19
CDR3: CASSNQYTGELFF

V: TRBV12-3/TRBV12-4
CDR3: CASSPQRNQPQHF

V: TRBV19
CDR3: CASSSPIAGVAYNEQFF

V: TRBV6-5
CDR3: CASSYGGLDMDGYTF

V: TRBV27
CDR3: CASSLSGNFRYTQYF

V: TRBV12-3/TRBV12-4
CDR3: CASSFLRGEQFF

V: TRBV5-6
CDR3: CASSFSDTEAFF

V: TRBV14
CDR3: CASSPPGQGPYNSPLHF

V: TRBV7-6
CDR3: CASSLAVGVNEKLFF

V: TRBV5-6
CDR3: CASSLKLKVQDPWDEQYF

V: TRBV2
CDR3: CASSWGGGVNTIYF

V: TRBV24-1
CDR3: CATSAGPNEKLFF

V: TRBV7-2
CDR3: CASSLSPTTSGDTQYF

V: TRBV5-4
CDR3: CASSPDTVNYGYTF

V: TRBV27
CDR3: CASRGGTGVTGELFF

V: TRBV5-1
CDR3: CASSLVVAGEQYF

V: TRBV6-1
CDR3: CASSEVDRNQPQHF

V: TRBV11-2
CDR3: CASSLGTGLRSIF

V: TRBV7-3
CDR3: CASSLKDPNTGELFF

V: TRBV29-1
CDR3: CSVEGQGARADTQYF

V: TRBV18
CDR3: CASSPAGTGDYGYTF

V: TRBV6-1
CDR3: CASSEAGGTHEQYF

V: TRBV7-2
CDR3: CASSFTGGQPQHF

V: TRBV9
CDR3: CASSVGGNSPLHF

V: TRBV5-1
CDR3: CASSPGTDSLGTNEKLFF

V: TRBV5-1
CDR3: CASSLAGGTYEQYF

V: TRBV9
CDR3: CASSVAGTSGYNEQFF

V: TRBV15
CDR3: CATSRRGTYEQYF

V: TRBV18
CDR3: CASSPPAGDEQYF

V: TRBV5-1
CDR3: CASSREAADPNEKLFF

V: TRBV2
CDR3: CASIQGLNTGELFF

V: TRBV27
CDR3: CASGSGPPRTETQYF

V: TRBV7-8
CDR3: CASSSEFTYEQYF

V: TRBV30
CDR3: CAWSRGSYNEQFF

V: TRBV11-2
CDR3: CASSWTGGDYNEQFF

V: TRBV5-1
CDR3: CASNYAGPGTDTQYF

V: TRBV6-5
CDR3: CASSYRGETNTEAFF

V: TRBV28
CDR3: CASSFRTADTDTQYF

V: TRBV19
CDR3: CASSIGELNTEAFF

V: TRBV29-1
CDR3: CSVVPSSNEQFF

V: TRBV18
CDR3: CASSPPLRQLYGYTF

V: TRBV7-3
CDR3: CASRQSSNTEAFF

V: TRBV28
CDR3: CASRPDRGFYNEQFF

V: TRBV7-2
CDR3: CASSSPMTAEQFF

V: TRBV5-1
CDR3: CASSLSGGGNEQFF

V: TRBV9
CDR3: CASSVGSTGRVGYTF

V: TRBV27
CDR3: CASSLNAFVGGGELFF

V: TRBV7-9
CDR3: CASSLLTDTQYF

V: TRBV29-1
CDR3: CSVSGTSGSTGELFF

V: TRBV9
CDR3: CASSVARRADTQYF

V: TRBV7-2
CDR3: CASSLGGGREQFF

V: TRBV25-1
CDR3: CASSELTGGVDEQYF